One sample yielded the 16 T cell receptor beta chains listed below, sequenced in a study of OX40 agonist ivuxolimab in advanced cancers. Some clones are missing from TCRdb's copy, which holds only in-frame ones; the method was immunoSEQ multiplex PCR. The table shows about 44,000 clones, with about 85% occurring only once. Specimen: CD4+ or CD8+ T cells sorted from blood, collected in a trial of the OX40 agonist ivuxolimab. The receptors here all came from an adult with an advanced solid tumor such as melanoma, head and neck, liver or kidney cancer.

The gene calls are TRBV11-1 and TRBJ2-1, with D unresolved. The V gene lost 4 bases and the J gene lost 6 bases, with 7 bases spanning the gap. In germline, CDR1 is SGHAT, CDR2 FQDESV (reference sequence). CDR3 length equals 12 residues. CDR3 residues: CASSSFGNEQFF. CDR3 DNA sequence: TGTGCCAGCAGCTCCTTCGGCAATGAGCAGTTCTTC.

The chain uses TRBV19 and TRBJ1-3; 7 nucleotides line up with TRBD1. The CDR3 runs 16 residues. Germline CDR1 is LNHDA and CDR2 is SQIVND (reference sequence). J gave up 4 bases and V 2 bases, and 8 bases lay outside the gene matches. DNA of the CDR3: TGTGCCAGTAGTATACGCCATACAGGGGCGGGAAACACCATATATTTT. It specifies CASSIRHTGAGNTIYF.

This chain joins TRBV30 and TRBJ2-5; the D is unclear. This CDR3 region has 11 residues. V shed 0 bases and J shed 5 bases, with 4 bases lying between them. Germline V gene lookup returns CDR1 GTSNPN and CDR2 SVGIG (reference sequence). The CDR3, as DNA: TGTGCCTGGAGTGTAGGGGAGACCCAGTACTTC. It specifies CAWSVGETQYF.

This clone appeared a few times. The chain couples TRBV7-9 to TRBJ1-2; D is ambiguous. There are 12 residues in the CDR3. Trimming cost V 5 bases and J 6 bases, with 10 bases left between them. Germline V lookup: CDR1 SEHNR, CDR2 FQNEAQ (reference sequence). This CDR3 is CASSPTGHGYTF. The CDR3 DNA is TGTGCCAGCAGCCCGACCGGCCATGGCTACACCTTC.

This clone was counted a few times. This chain joins TRBV18 and TRBJ2-7, with 7 bases identical to TRBD2. The CDR3 is 12 amino acids. The germline V gene has CDR1 KGHSH and CDR2 LQKENI. The trim removed 5 bases at V and 5 bases at J, leaving 3 bases unmatched. For the CDR3, the DNA is TGTGCCAGCTCAGGCGGGAGTGACGAGCAGTACTTC. Residues: CASSGGSDEQYF. Supplemented by reference TRBV18 and TRBJ2-7, the full variable domain reads NAGVMQNPRHLVRRRGQEARLRCSPMKGHSHVYWYRQLPEEGLKFMVYLQKENIIDESGMPKERFSAEFPKEGPSILRIQQVVRGDSAAYFCASSGGSDEQYFGPGTRLTVT.

Concerning this clone: A single base separates this from a much larger clone, so it may be a read error. The chain recombines TRBV28 with TRBJ1-2; possible D gene TRBD1, 5 bases. Germline V gives CDR1 MDHEN, CDR2 SYDVKM. This CDR3 is built from 16 residues. CDR3 region: CTSSRAGTGRNYGYTF. The CDR3 DNA reads TGTACCAGCAGTCGGGCAGGGACGGGGAGGAACTATGGCTACACCTTC.

This clone occurred a few times. At one boundary the junction diverges from the germline segment, which might be a read error. The chain combines TRBV18 with TRBJ2-3; 7 bases are shared with TRBD1. The V gene's germline CDR1 is KGHSH and CDR2 LQKENI. CDR3 length: 15 amino acids. CDR3 amino acids: CASSPGQTGTHTQYF. CDR3 coding DNA: TGTGCCAGCTCACCGGGACAGACGGGCACACATACGCAGTATTTT.

The rearrangement links TRBV6-1 to TRBJ1-5; unclear D gene. Trimming cost V 1 base and J 7 bases, with 8 bases left between them. The CDR3 runs to 13 residues. Germline CDR1 MNHNS, CDR2 SASEGT. CDR3 DNA sequence: TGTGCCAGCAGTGAAGTCACTTCACAGCCCCAGCATTTT. Translation: CASSEVTSQPQHF.

This chain connects TRBV5-1 to TRBJ1-3; D remains unclear. In germline, CDR1 is SGHRS, CDR2 YFSETQ. V lost 1 base to trimming and J lost 4 bases, with 15 bases between them. The CDR3 length is 16 residues. The chain's CDR3 is CASSLNGPLVGNTIYF. Here the CDR3 DNA reads TGCGCCAGCAGCTTGAATGGGCCACTGGTCGGAAACACCATATATTTT. The whole variable domain, filled in from reference TRBV5-1 and TRBJ1-3, reads KAGVTQTPRYLIKTRGQQVTLSCSPISGHRSVSWYQQTPGQGLQFLFEYFSETQRNKGNFPGRFSGRQFSNSRSEMNVSTLELGDSALYLCASSLNGPLVGNTIYFGEGSWLTVV.

This clone was found once. The chain recombines TRBV2 with TRBJ1-1; possible D gene TRBD1, 6 bases. The germline V gene encodes CDR1 SNHLY and CDR2 FYNNEI. This CDR3 is 12 amino acids long. V gave up 6 bases and J gave up 4 bases, with 9 bases separating them. CDR3 in DNA: TGTGCCAGCAGCGCCAGGGGCACTGAAGCTTTCTTT. It codes for CASSARGTEAFF.

The rearrangement links TRBV5-1 to TRBJ2-2, with 8 bases lining up with TRBD2. The CDR3 sequence is 14 residues long. V shed 0 bases, J shed 7 bases, and the junction held 2 bases outside the gene matches. The germline V gene has CDR1 SGHRS and CDR2 YFSETQ. The CDR3 DNA sequence: TGCGCCAGCAGCTTGGCCGGGACTAGCGGGGAGCTGTTTTTT. Its protein product is CASSLAGTSGELFF.

V gene TRBV6-1 combines with J gene TRBJ1-5; TRBD1 matches 10 bases. This CDR3 contains 14 residues. Trimming took 1 base from V and 9 from J; bases not matched to a gene: 3. Germline V gene sequence: CDR1 MNHNS, CDR2 SASEGT. CDR3 region: CASSEGTGGGPQHF. Written as DNA, the CDR3 is TGTGCCAGCAGTGAAGGGACAGGGGGGGGGCCCCAGCATTTT.

The V gene is TRBV5-1, the J gene TRBJ2-7; tentative D call: TRBD2 (6 bases). This CDR3 has 13 amino acids. Germline lookup yields CDR1 SGHRS and CDR2 YFSETQ. The V gene lost 4 bases and the J gene lost 5 bases, with 13 bases spanning the gap. CDR3 DNA sequence: TGCGCCAGCAGCCCGCAGGGAGGCCACGAGCAGTACTTC. Its translation: CASSPQGGHEQYF.

The chain recombines TRBV18 with TRBJ2-7; 9 bases align to TRBD1. J gave up 4 bases and V 6 bases, and 7 bases lay outside the gene matches. This CDR3 is 14 amino acids long. Germline V gene sequence: CDR1 KGHSH, CDR2 LQKENI. The CDR3 DNA sequence: TGTGCCAGCTCCACCCAGGGGACAGGGTACGAGCAGTACTTC. Translated: CASSTQGTGYEQYF. The complete variable domain, with remaining parts taken from reference TRBV18 and TRBJ2-7, reads NAGVMQNPRHLVRRRGQEARLRCSPMKGHSHVYWYRQLPEEGLKFMVYLQKENIIDESGMPKERFSAEFPKEGPSILRIQQVVRGDSAAYFCASSTQGTGYEQYFGPGTRLTVT.

The rearrangement uses TRBV19 and TRBJ2-5; D is perhaps TRBD1 or TRBD2 (6 bases each). CDR1 is LNHDA and CDR2 is SQIVND in the germline V gene (reference sequence). V was cut by 10 bases and J by 5 bases, with 23 bases left in between. CDR3 length: 15 amino acids. DNA for the CDR3: TGTGCCACGAAGGGGGGTTGGGGGAGTGGGGAGACCCAGTACTTC. This sequence encodes CATKGGWGSGETQYF.

This clone was detected only once. The rearrangement uses TRBV2 and TRBJ1-1; D is undetermined. Germline loops: CDR1 SNHLY, CDR2 FYNNEI. The CDR3 consists of 11 residues. Trimming shortened V by 4 bases and J by 11 bases, and 11 bases separated the two germline ends. The CDR3 here is CASSGYGLAFF. CDR3 DNA: TGTGCCAGCAGTGGGTATGGCTTGGCTTTCTTT.